This is a list of T cell receptor beta chains from one sample in a study of molecular identifiers for immune sequencing clone quantification. Via MiXCR, TCRdb re-called the PCR reads, giving one row per CDR3 protein. Of tens of thousands of distinct CDR3 sequences in the sample, 15% to 20% were seen once. The sequencing sample was made of naive CD8+ T cells from blood, with Jurkat cell RNA spiked in. The receptors stem from a human donor in good health. Some libraries in this study had Jurkat cell RNA spiked in. Both conserved end residues are part of each CDR3. The D gene is left open where the match is weak. Where a row states a size, it is once, few, many or the class of an expanded clone; other rows omit it.

J gene: TRBJ1-2
V gene: TRBV7-9
D gene: .
clone size: once
CDR3 protein: CASSSGPISYGYTF
CDR3 DNA: TGTGCCAGCAGCTCGGGACCGATCTCCTATGGCTACACCTTC

J gene: TRBJ1-3
V gene: TRBV28
D gene: .
clone size: many
CDR3 protein: CASSLGGSSGNTIYF
CDR3 DNA: TGTGCCAGCAGTTTAGGGGGGAGCTCTGGAAACACCATATATTTT

J gene: TRBJ1-1
V gene: TRBV28
D gene: TRBD1
clone size: many
CDR3 protein: CASSLRTGGGNMNTEAFF
CDR3 DNA: TGTGCCAGCAGTTTAAGGACAGGGGGAGGGAACATGAACACTGAAGCTTTCTTT

J gene: TRBJ2-7
V gene: TRBV9
D gene: .
clone size: many
CDR3 protein: CASSDSGGPYEQYF
CDR3 DNA: TGTGCCAGCAGCGATTCCGGGGGTCCCTACGAGCAGTACTTC

J gene: TRBJ2-1
V gene: TRBV7-9
D gene: .
clone size: many
CDR3 protein: CASSFSIQISSYNEQFF
CDR3 DNA: TGTGCCAGCAGCTTTTCAATACAGATTAGCTCCTACAATGAGCAGTTCTTC

J gene: TRBJ1-1
V gene: TRBV7-2
D gene: .
clone size: many
CDR3 protein: CASSLGGTGGTEAFF
CDR3 DNA: TGTGCCAGCAGCTTAGGGGGCACGGGCGGCACTGAAGCTTTCTTT

J gene: TRBJ2-6
V gene: TRBV27
D gene: .
clone size: .
CDR3 protein: CASSLSGVRGAGANVLTF
CDR3 DNA: TGTGCCAGCAGTTTATCGGGCGTGAGGGGAGCTGGGGCCAACGTCCTGACTTTC

J gene: TRBJ1-4
V gene: TRBV5-4
D gene: .
clone size: many
CDR3 protein: CASSLSRATNEKLFF
CDR3 DNA: TGTGCCAGCAGCTTGTCCAGGGCAACTAATGAAAAACTGTTTTTT

J gene: TRBJ1-1
V gene: TRBV20-1
D gene: .
clone size: many
CDR3 protein: CSAVMTGNTEAFF
CDR3 DNA: TGCAGTGCTGTTATGACAGGGAACACTGAAGCTTTCTTT

J gene: TRBJ2-7
V gene: TRBV4-1
D gene: .
clone size: many
CDR3 protein: CASSQVTGGAYEQYF
CDR3 DNA: TGCGCCAGCAGCCAAGTAACGGGCGGAGCATACGAGCAGTACTTC

J gene: TRBJ2-3
V gene: TRBV7-9
D gene: .
clone size: many
CDR3 protein: CASSDSYSRLGTDTQYF
CDR3 DNA: TGTGCCAGCAGCGACTCCTATTCTAGGCTGGGCACAGATACGCAGTATTTT

J gene: TRBJ1-2
V gene: TRBV5-6
D gene: .
clone size: .
CDR3 protein: CASSSGAGDGYGYTF
CDR3 DNA: TGTGCCAGCAGCTCTGGGGCTGGAGACGGCTATGGCTACACCTTC

J gene: TRBJ2-3
V gene: TRBV6-5
D gene: .
clone size: many
CDR3 protein: CASSYSQLGGLTDTQYF
CDR3 DNA: TGTGCCAGCAGTTACTCCCAGCTGGGGGGTCTAACAGATACGCAGTATTTT

J gene: TRBJ2-7
V gene: TRBV12-3/TRBV12-4
D gene: TRBD2
clone size: .
CDR3 protein: CASSWTSGDYEQYF
CDR3 DNA: TGTGCCAGCAGTTGGACTAGCGGTGACTACGAGCAGTACTTC

J gene: TRBJ1-1
V gene: TRBV7-9
D gene: TRBD1
clone size: many
CDR3 protein: CASGGRANQGVGAEAFF
CDR3 DNA: TGTGCCAGCGGCGGCCGAGCAAACCAGGGGGTGGGCGCTGAAGCTTTCTTT

J gene: TRBJ2-7
V gene: TRBV20-1
D gene: .
clone size: many
CDR3 protein: CSARDIADSYEQYF
CDR3 DNA: TGCAGTGCTAGAGATATAGCGGACTCCTACGAGCAGTACTTC

J gene: TRBJ2-7
V gene: TRBV11-2
D gene: .
clone size: few
CDR3 protein: CASSLAGNYEQYF
CDR3 DNA: TGTGCCAGCAGCTTAGCGGGGAACTACGAGCAGTACTTC

J gene: TRBJ2-1
V gene: TRBV20-1
D gene: .
clone size: few
CDR3 protein: CSATWDGDNEQFF
CDR3 DNA: TGCAGTGCTACCTGGGACGGCGATAATGAGCAGTTCTTC

J gene: TRBJ2-5
V gene: TRBV7-6
D gene: .
clone size: many
CDR3 protein: CASSWLETQYF
CDR3 DNA: TGTGCCAGCAGCTGGCTGGAGACCCAGTACTTC

J gene: TRBJ2-1
V gene: TRBV13
D gene: TRBD1
clone size: .
CDR3 protein: CASQGAHDNEQFF
CDR3 DNA: TGTGCCAGTCAGGGGGCGCATGACAATGAGCAGTTCTTC

J gene: TRBJ2-5
V gene: TRBV6-6
D gene: .
clone size: few
CDR3 protein: CASSPWTGKQETQYF
CDR3 DNA: TGTGCCAGCAGCCCTTGGACGGGAAAGCAAGAGACCCAGTACTTC

J gene: TRBJ2-3
V gene: TRBV20-1
D gene: .
clone size: many
CDR3 protein: CSARVYGSGPSTDTQYF
CDR3 DNA: TGCAGTGCTAGAGTTTATGGTTCCGGGCCAAGCACAGATACGCAGTATTTT

J gene: TRBJ2-7
V gene: TRBV5-5
D gene: .
clone size: many
CDR3 protein: CASSLSPYEQYF
CDR3 DNA: TGTGCCAGCAGCTTGAGCCCCTACGAGCAGTACTTC

J gene: TRBJ1-1
V gene: TRBV3-1
D gene: TRBD1
clone size: many
CDR3 protein: CASSRTGQGNSEAFF
CDR3 DNA: TGTGCCAGCAGCCGGACTGGACAGGGTAACTCTGAAGCTTTCTTT

J gene: TRBJ1-1
V gene: TRBV7-2
D gene: .
clone size: many
CDR3 protein: CASSHGLGAGTEAFF
CDR3 DNA: TGTGCCAGCAGCCATGGCTTGGGGGCAGGTACTGAAGCTTTCTTT

J gene: TRBJ2-1
V gene: TRBV30
D gene: TRBD2
clone size: .
CDR3 protein: CAWSDGRADEQFF
CDR3 DNA: TGTGCCTGGAGTGACGGGAGGGCCGACGAGCAGTTCTTC

J gene: TRBJ1-1
V gene: TRBV6-5
D gene: .
clone size: many
CDR3 protein: CASSYFRVGDTEAFF
CDR3 DNA: TGTGCCAGCAGTTACTTCAGGGTGGGGGACACTGAAGCTTTCTTT

J gene: TRBJ2-7
V gene: TRBV27
D gene: .
clone size: many
CDR3 protein: CASSFLGRGGGYEQYF
CDR3 DNA: TGTGCCAGCAGTTTTCTCGGAAGAGGGGGGGGCTACGAGCAGTACTTC

J gene: TRBJ1-4
V gene: TRBV20-1
D gene: .
clone size: many
CDR3 protein: CSARVQGSNEKLFF
CDR3 DNA: TGCAGTGCTAGAGTTCAGGGGTCTAATGAAAAACTGTTTTTT

J gene: TRBJ1-2
V gene: TRBV29-1
D gene: .
clone size: .
CDR3 protein: CSVLNRAKANYGYTF
CDR3 DNA: TGCAGCGTTCTCAACAGGGCGAAAGCTAACTATGGCTACACCTTC

J gene: TRBJ2-1
V gene: TRBV18
D gene: .
clone size: .
CDR3 protein: CASSPPLTGDTHLDYQFF
CDR3 DNA: TGTGCCAGCTCCCCCCCGCTCACCGGGGACACCCACCTGGACTATCAGTTCTTC

J gene: TRBJ2-7
V gene: TRBV5-6
D gene: .
clone size: many
CDR3 protein: CASSQAAEQYF
CDR3 DNA: TGTGCCAGCAGCCAGGCCGCCGAGCAGTACTTC

J gene: TRBJ2-7
V gene: TRBV28
D gene: .
clone size: many
CDR3 protein: CASSFSYEQYF
CDR3 DNA: TGTGCCAGCAGTTTCTCCTACGAGCAGTACTTC

J gene: TRBJ2-1
V gene: TRBV3-1
D gene: .
clone size: many
CDR3 protein: CASSQTARIYNEQFF
CDR3 DNA: TGTGCCAGCAGCCAAACTGCGAGGATATACAATGAGCAGTTCTTC

J gene: TRBJ2-1
V gene: TRBV20-1
D gene: .
clone size: many
CDR3 protein: CSARDRYDEQFF
CDR3 DNA: TGCAGTGCTAGAGATCGGTACGATGAGCAGTTCTTC

J gene: TRBJ2-1
V gene: TRBV20-1
D gene: .
clone size: many
CDR3 protein: CSANGGASSYNEQFF
CDR3 DNA: TGCAGTGCAAATGGGGGGGCGAGCTCCTACAATGAGCAGTTCTTC

J gene: TRBJ2-1
V gene: TRBV4-2
D gene: TRBD2
clone size: few
CDR3 protein: CASSRLAVNEQFF
CDR3 DNA: TGTGCCAGCAGCCGACTAGCGGTCAATGAGCAGTTCTTC

J gene: TRBJ1-5
V gene: TRBV11-3
D gene: .
clone size: few
CDR3 protein: CASWGGSNQPQHF
CDR3 DNA: TGTGCCAGCTGGGGGGGAAGCAATCAGCCCCAGCATTTT

J gene: TRBJ2-7
V gene: TRBV20-1
D gene: TRBD2
clone size: .
CDR3 protein: CSASPTGNGTRDYERYF
CDR3 DNA: TGCAGTGCGTCACCCACCGGGAACGGGACTAGAGACTACGAGCGGTACTTC

J gene: TRBJ2-2
V gene: TRBV27
D gene: .
clone size: few
CDR3 protein: CASSRLNAGELFF
CDR3 DNA: TGTGCCAGCAGTAGACTCAACGCCGGGGAGCTGTTTTTT

J gene: TRBJ2-5
V gene: TRBV7-6
D gene: TRBD2
clone size: many
CDR3 protein: CASSLASASGFQETQYF
CDR3 DNA: TGTGCCAGCAGCTTAGCGTCGGCTAGCGGGTTTCAAGAGACCCAGTACTTC

J gene: TRBJ2-3
V gene: TRBV12-3/TRBV12-4
D gene: .
clone size: many
CDR3 protein: CASSPSRGVTDTQYF
CDR3 DNA: TGTGCCAGCAGTCCCTCTCGGGGAGTAACAGATACGCAGTATTTT

J gene: TRBJ2-1
V gene: TRBV5-6
D gene: .
clone size: .
CDR3 protein: CASSLGGSRPFF
CDR3 DNA: TGTGCCAGCAGCTTGGGGGGTAGCCGGCCGTTCTTC

J gene: TRBJ2-1
V gene: TRBV7-2
D gene: TRBD2
clone size: .
CDR3 protein: CASSSLLAGGPSSYNEQFF
CDR3 DNA: TGTGCCAGCAGCTCCCTACTAGCGGGAGGGCCGAGCTCCTACAATGAGCAGTTCTTC

J gene: TRBJ2-7
V gene: TRBV10-1
D gene: TRBD2
clone size: many
CDR3 protein: CASSESGVAGTYEQYF
CDR3 DNA: TGCGCCAGCAGTGAGTCGGGGGTAGCGGGTACATACGAGCAGTACTTC